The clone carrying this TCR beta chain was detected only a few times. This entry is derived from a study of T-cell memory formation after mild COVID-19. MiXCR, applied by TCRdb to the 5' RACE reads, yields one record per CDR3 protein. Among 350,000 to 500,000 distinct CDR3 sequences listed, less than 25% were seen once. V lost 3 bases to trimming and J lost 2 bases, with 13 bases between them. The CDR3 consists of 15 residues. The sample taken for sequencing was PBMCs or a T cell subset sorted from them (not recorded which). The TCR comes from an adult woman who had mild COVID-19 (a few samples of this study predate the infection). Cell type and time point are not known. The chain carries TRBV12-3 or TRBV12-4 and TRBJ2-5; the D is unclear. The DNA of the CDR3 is TGTGCCAGCAGTTTCCGGGTCCGTGGACAAGAGACCCAGTACTTC. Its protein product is CASSFRVRGQETQYF.